Below, one T cell receptor beta chain is given with its context. Its antigen remains unidentified. It has no much larger one-base neighbor in the sample; base qualities were not kept. The source of the sample is a study of blood T cell dynamics during melanoma immunotherapy (TCRdb year 2020). Broadly, across the study: All patients had metastatic melanoma and were given first-line pembrolizumab or nivolumab plus ipilimumab as standard of care in the United Kingdom. To find early correlates of response, the study profiled the peripheral T cell receptor repertoires of patients with metastatic melanoma both before and after one cycle of checkpoint inhibitor therapy. A training cohort was formed from consecutive patients, and a further independent group of patients from the same centre was pooled into an external validation set. What the work shows at the level of the full study, not this receptor alone: The study was unable to establish whether the T cell clones driving the repertoire changes were melanoma-specific or instead reflected general immune activation. The relatively small sample size was acknowledged as a potential limitation on generalization of the results. A bifurcated reorganization of the PBMC repertoire at W3, with increased clonality or increased diversity, was observed in patients who later achieved disease control, unlike in progressors.

This specimen's time point label, per the study, means: week 3, after first cycle of checkpoint inhibitor. Blood samples were collected before treatment (T0) and at week 3 (W3), after the first cycle of checkpoint blockade. Except for a couple of patients with rapid clinical progression, response was assessed 12 weeks after the first infusion by RECIST 1.1; disease control meant complete response, partial response or stable disease. Patients with prior systemic cancer treatment, concomitant immunosuppressant therapy or synchronous other active malignancies were excluded. Both bulk PBMC and plasma cell-free DNA were sequenced for TCR beta so that circulating cells and T cell turnover could be tracked. Lymphoprep and SepMate tubes were used to isolate PBMC from blood, and red cell lysis was then performed. DNA from PBMC and sorted T cell subsets was extracted with QIAamp DNA Blood Mini kits. The CDR3 runs 18 residues from the cysteine to the phenylalanine. This entry keeps only the CDR3 DNA: 54 bases, framed from base 1. Trimming takes 0 bases off V and 4 bases off J; junction bases not matched to a gene: 13. The germline V gene sets CDR1 to SGDLS and CDR2 to YYNGEE.

A fixed 350 ng of DNA was loaded for every bulk PBMC sample. TCR beta CDR3 sequences were amplified from genomic DNA with the immunoSEQ TCRb Assay kit following manufacturer instructions. The KAPA Library Quantification Kit for Illumina platforms was used to quantify the pooled libraries by qPCR. Pooled libraries were sequenced on an Illumina NextSeq 500, clustered at roughly 0.55-1.1 pM. Processing in the source paper ran as follows. TCR data were analyzed using immunoSEQ ANALYZER and the R LymphoSeq package. A rearrangement efficiency score was calculated as productive divided by the sum of productive and non-productive CDR3 sequences. Clonality was assessed using the Gini coefficient and diversity using the Renyi index at alpha=1, with pairwise comparisons between timepoints within each patient. Clonal relatedness, based on an edit distance of 3, and repertoire similarity, based on the Bhattacharyya coefficient, were both computed in LymphoSeq. To classify response, a linear discriminant analysis based on week-3 changes in clonality and diversity was built using the R MASS and caret packages. The immuneACCESS repertoire file appears here via TCRdb, limited to in-frame rearrangements. These files lack a portion of the clones; in checked studies, under half of the deficit traces to unresolved V genes, and the cause of the others is not known. V, J and clone size reflect that table, while D and trimming were determined from the DNA. Present in this sample are some 9,100 clones, around 86% of which were seen just once. The top ten hold more than 1% of the sample.

Here the sequenced sample was blood, taken from a patient treated with checkpoint blockade. This receptor chain uses TRBV9 and TRBJ2-1; the junction holds 7 bases that match TRBD2. This TCR was sampled from a human donor with melanoma. The DNA sequence reads TGTGCCAGCAGCGTAGTCCAGGGCCCGGGGGGTTCTTACAATGAGCAGTTCTTC. The encoded protein is CASSVVQGPGGSYNEQFF.